Described below is a single T cell receptor (beta chain) sequence and its context. The data belong to a study of shared clonotypes between healthy human individuals. Study background: A couple of women and a few men aged 18 to 49 served as donors.

The ends were cut back, 0 bases at V and 6 bases at J, with 8 bases in the middle. The CDR3 sequence is 14 residues long. Germline V lookup: CDR1 LNHNV, CDR2 YYDKDF (reference sequence). Sequencing used immunoSEQ multiplex PCR; TCRdb keeps in-frame clones, though not all of them. Here the sample spans 2 million to 3 million clones, approximately 94% being singletons. The sequence derives from a man aged 18 to 30 in good health. Some clones in this sample may be carry-over from other donors' samples. The specimen was naive CD4+ T cells from PBMCs. The subset is: CD45RA+ positively selected. The V and J genes are TRBV15 and TRBJ1-4; D perhaps matches TRBD1 (5 bases). This chain's CDR3 is CATSRDWGDEKLFF. CDR3 in DNA: TGTGCCACCAGCAGAGATTGGGGGGATGAAAAACTGTTTTTT. The variable domain in full, with the rest retrieved from reference TRBV15 and TRBJ1-4, is DAMVIQNPRYQVTQFGKPVTLSCSQTLNHNVMYWYQQKSSQAPKLLFHYYDKDFNNEADTPDNFQSRRPNTSFCFLDIRSPGLGDTAMYLCATSRDWGDEKLFFGSGTQLSVL.